One TCR beta chain is described in this entry. The antigen remains unidentified. Primers used in a second PCR of roughly 7 to 12 cycles were a sample-barcoded 5' primer and a J-beta primer mix. Using its own MiXCR run on the 5' RACE reads, TCRdb lists one record per CDR3 protein. The data show almost 1 million distinct CDR3 sequences, with roughly half seen just once and about a fifth held by the top ten. The germline V gene has CDR1 MDHEN and CDR2 SYDVKM. The CDR3 runs to 14 residues. After removal of 10 bases from V and 7 bases from J, the junction contained 11 bases not matched to a gene. These data come from a study of blood T cells in healthy people across ages. Broader study findings: Naive T cell percentage by flow cytometry tracked strongly with beta diversity.

The rearrangement links TRBV28 to TRBJ2-1, with 9 positions matching TRBD2. Sequencing was carried out using blood. This TCR came from a woman aged 55-69 years in good health. The CDR3 DNA follows: TGTGCCACCGCTTCTAGCGGGATCCTTAATGAGCAGTTCTTC. It specifies CATASSGILNEQFF.